The 29 T cell receptor beta chains below all came from one sample that was sequenced in a study of PD-1 blockade in classical Hodgkin lymphoma. Noted time point: cycle 4 day 1 (C4D1), after 6 weeks of nivolumab. No patient escaped relapse after autologous stem cell transplantation, and brentuximab vedotin exposure varied. The repertoire was sequenced with immunoSEQ multiplex PCR; TCRdb's copy has only in-frame clones and lacks some. The sample yields over 85,000 clones, about nine tenths seen once. The source was peripheral blood mononuclear cells (PBMCs), collected before the fourth cycle of nivolumab. These receptors all come from a human donor with classical Hodgkin lymphoma.

This clone was detected only a few times. V is TRBV9 and J is TRBJ2-5, with D maybe TRBD2 (6 bases). V lost 4 bases and J lost 4, with 20 bases in between. CDR1 is SGDLS, CDR2 YYNGEE, per germline. The length of the CDR3 is 16 residues. DNA for the CDR3: TGTGCCAGCAGCCCCCGACTAGGCTGGGTTCGAGAGACCCAGTACTTC. Encoded protein: CASSPRLGWVRETQYF.

The genes are TRBV7-6 and TRBJ1-2; perhaps TRBD1 as D (5 bases). V was trimmed by 5 bases and J by 8 bases, leaving 21 bases between them. The CDR3 runs to 15 residues. From germline, CDR1 is SGHVS and CDR2 FNYEAQ. CDR3 bases: TGTGCCAGCAGCCCGTTAAGGGGCCGCGTGGGGGGCTACACCTTC. The encoded protein is CASSPLRGRVGGYTF. The whole variable domain, filled in from reference TRBV7-6 and TRBJ1-2, reads GAGVSQSPRYKVTKRGQDVALRCDPISGHVSLYWYRQALGQGPEFLTYFNYEAQQDKSGLPNDRFSAERPEGSISTLTIQRTEQRDSAMYRCASSPLRGRVGGYTFGSGTRLTVV.

This clone was picked up a small number of times. V gene TRBV27 combines with J gene TRBJ2-5, with 8 bases fitting TRBD2. Looked up from germline, CDR1 is MNHEY and CDR2 is SMNVEV (reference sequence). With V trimmed by 5 bases and J by 1 base, 6 bases remained unmatched. This CDR3 has 15 residues. For the CDR3, the DNA is TGTGCCAGCAGTCCGACTAGCGCAACCCAAGAGACCCAGTACTTC. This translates into CASSPTSATQETQYF.

The chain joins TRBV4-2 to TRBJ2-3; 11 positions match TRBD2. Germline trimming cut 4 bases from V and 5 bases from J; bases unmatched to any gene: 11. The CDR3 runs 17 residues. Germline V gene lookup returns CDR1 LGHNA and CDR2 YNFKEQ. The CDR3 DNA sequence: TGTGCCAGCAGCCGAGAGATAGCGGGGGGGCCCGAAGATACGCAGTATTTT. Protein sequence: CASSREIAGGPEDTQYF.

In its sample, this clone was seen once. This chain connects TRBV4-2 to TRBJ2-1; TRBD2 is a possible D gene (7 bases). This CDR3 region has 16 residues. With 0 bases removed from V and 9 bases from J, the gap between germline ends came to 18 bases. Germline-derived CDR1 and CDR2 are LGHNA and YNFKEQ. The CDR3 here is CASSQDRTASSGEQFF. CDR3 nucleotides: TGTGCCAGCAGCCAAGATCGGACAGCGTCTAGCGGTGAGCAGTTCTTC.

The rearrangement links TRBV7-9 to TRBJ2-5; possibly TRBD1 or TRBD2 for D (6 bases each). Trimming shortened V by 5 bases and J by 0 bases, and 10 bases separated the two germline ends. CDR3 length: 14 amino acids. CDR1 and CDR2 (germline): SEHNR, FQNEAQ (reference sequence). The CDR3 loop is CASSRGDYQETQYF. CDR3 bases: TGTGCCAGCAGCAGGGGGGACTACCAAGAGACCCAGTACTTC.

The chain employs TRBV28 and TRBJ2-7, with D possibly called TRBD1 or TRBD2 (5 bases each). The CDR3 runs to 16 residues. V lost 4 bases, J lost 5 bases, and 21 bases lay in between. The germline CDR1 and CDR2 sequences are MDHEN and SYDVKM. CDR3 region: CASSSSGGPPRNEQYF. Here the CDR3 DNA reads TGTGCCAGCAGTTCCTCTGGGGGACCGCCTCGAAACGAGCAGTACTTC.

In its sample, this clone was seen once. V and J are TRBV5-6 and TRBJ1-6, with D unresolved. Trimming removed 1 base at V and 1 base at J, with 6 bases between. The germline CDR1 and CDR2 sequences are SGHDT and YYEEEE. The CDR3 totals 15 residues. For the CDR3, the DNA is TGTGCCAGCAGCTTGAGCAGGTCCTATAATTCACCCCTCCACTTT. Residues: CASSLSRSYNSPLHF.

The chain is built from TRBV6-5 and TRBJ2-7; the D gene could be TRBD1 or TRBD2 (5 bases each). The ends were cut back, 0 bases at V and 5 bases at J, with 11 bases in the middle. The length of the CDR3 is 14 residues. Germline CDR1 and CDR2: MNHEY and SVGAGI. The CDR3 sequence is CASSYSRDLNEQYF. The CDR3 DNA reads TGTGCCAGCAGTTACTCGAGGGACCTTAACGAGCAGTACTTC.

DNA of the CDR3: TGTGCCAGCAGCGTAGGGGGACTAGCGGCCAGGGAGACCCAGTACTTC. Translated: CASSVGGLAARETQYF. The chain carries TRBV9 and TRBJ2-5; 11 bases agree with TRBD2. The CDR3 runs 16 residues. Losses at the gene ends were 0 bases for V and 5 bases for J; bases not matched to a gene: 6. CDR1 and CDR2 (germline): SGDLS, YYNGEE.

This rearrangement joins TRBV6-1 to TRBJ1-2; 10 bases are a match to TRBD1. Germline CDR1 is MNHNS and CDR2 is SASEGT. CDR3 length: 13 residues. V trimming: 4 bases; J trimming: 6 bases; junction bases outside the gene matches: 2. The CDR3 DNA reads as TGTGCCAGCAGTGCCGGGACAGGGGATGGCTACACCTTC. Translated, it gives CASSAGTGDGYTF.

The chain carries TRBV9 and TRBJ2-7; D possibly matches TRBD1 or TRBD2 (5 bases each). Trimming left V 4 bases short and J 0 bases short, with 11 bases between. Per germline, CDR1 SGDLS and CDR2 YYNGEE. The CDR3 contains 14 residues. The CDR3 DNA reads as TGTGCCAGCAGCAACCGGGACGACTCCTACGAGCAGTACTTC. Protein sequence: CASSNRDDSYEQYF. The variable domain in full, with the rest retrieved from reference TRBV9 and TRBJ2-7, is DSGVTQTPKHLITATGQRVTLRCSPRSGDLSVYWYQQSLDQGLQFLIQYYNGEERAKGNILERFSAQQFPDLHSELNLSSLELGDSALYFCASSNRDDSYEQYFGPGTRLTVT.

Only one count was recorded for this clone. This chain uses TRBV6-5 with TRBJ2-7; 10 bases line up with TRBD1. The germline V gene has CDR1 MNHEY and CDR2 SVGAGI. V gave up 5 bases and J gave up 5 bases; unmatched junction bases: 9. This CDR3 is built from 15 residues. CDR3 amino acids: CASSPQGQGLHEQYF. For the CDR3, the DNA is TGTGCCAGCAGTCCCCAGGGACAGGGGCTCCACGAGCAGTACTTC.

The genes are TRBV6-6 and TRBJ1-1; 8 nucleotides match TRBD1. Germline CDR1 MNHNY, CDR2 SVGAGI (reference sequence). Trimming cost V 5 bases and J 0 bases; bases outside gene matches: 5. This CDR3 has 15 amino acids. The CDR3 nucleotides read TGTGCCAGCAGTCCCGACAGGGGACTGAACACTGAAGCTTTCTTT. It is translated as CASSPDRGLNTEAFF.

As DNA, the CDR3 is TGTGCCAGCCCTCCCCCCCATGACGGTAGCAATCAGCCCCAGCATTTT. It specifies CASPPPHDGSNQPQHF. The chain is built from TRBV21-1 and TRBJ1-5. TRBV21-1 is noted as a pseudogene. The CDR3 sequence is 16 residues long.

The J gene is TRBJ2-1, the V gene TRBV5-6, with D possibly matching TRBD2 (6 bases). The CDR3 has 14 residues. Germline CDR1 and CDR2: SGHDT and YYEEEE. V lost 4 bases and J lost 2, with 10 bases in between. The CDR3, as DNA: TGTGCCAGCAGCACCGGACTAACCTACAATGAGCAGTTCTTC. Encoded protein: CASSTGLTYNEQFF.

This chain uses TRBV19 with TRBJ1-1; D gene unclear. The germline V gene has CDR1 LNHDA and CDR2 SQIVND (reference sequence). This CDR3 region has 13 residues. The germline V and J ends were trimmed by 6 bases and 5 bases, with 13 bases remaining between them. In nucleotides, the CDR3 is TGTGCCAGTAGAAGGGCCGCACGGACTGAAGCTTTCTTT. The encoded protein is CASRRAARTEAFF.

This rearrangement joins TRBV6-4 to TRBJ2-6; D is unclear. CDR1 is MRHNA, CDR2 SNTAGT, per germline. V gave up 7 bases and J gave up 0 bases, with 7 bases separating them. The CDR3 extends over 14 amino acids. DNA for the CDR3: TGTGCCAGCAAAACAATCTCTGGGGCCAACGTCCTGACTTTC. It specifies CASKTISGANVLTF.

The chain couples TRBV30 to TRBJ2-3, with 14 bases fitting TRBD2. Germline trimming cut 3 bases from V and 0 bases from J; bases unmatched to any gene: 8. Per germline, CDR1 GTSNPN and CDR2 SVGIG (reference sequence). The CDR3 consists of 18 residues. The CDR3 protein is CAWRRTSGGSWSTDTQYF. CDR3 bases: TGTGCCTGGAGGCGGACTAGCGGGGGGTCCTGGAGCACAGATACGCAGTATTTT.

The V gene is TRBV9, the J gene TRBJ2-3; D unresolved. Per the germline V gene, CDR1 is SGDLS and CDR2 is YYNGEE. CDR3 length equals 15 residues. V lost 0 bases, J lost 2 bases, and 10 bases lay in between. The CDR3 sequence is CASSVEMWITDTQYF. The CDR3 DNA reads TGTGCCAGCAGCGTAGAGATGTGGATCACAGATACGCAGTATTTT.

The gene calls are TRBV11-2 and TRBJ2-5; possibly TRBD2 for D (5 bases). The better agreement between TRBJ2-7 and the DNA end casts doubt on the J call. Germline lookup yields CDR1 SGHAT and CDR2 FQNNGV. The CDR3 totals 14 residues. The CDR3 loop reads CASSPRLSFDEQYF. The CDR3 nucleotides read TGTGCCAGCAGCCCTAGACTATCCTTCGACGAGCAGTACTTC.

J is TRBJ1-1 and V is TRBV25-1, with D unclear. The CDR3 runs 13 residues. V was trimmed by 4 bases and J by 4 bases, leaving 10 bases between them. The V gene's germline CDR1 is MGHDK and CDR2 SYGVNS. CDR3 sequence: CASSVGVGTEAFF. The CDR3 coding sequence is TGTGCCAGCAGTGTCGGCGTCGGCACTGAAGCTTTCTTT.

V is TRBV7-9 and J is TRBJ1-6; D might be TRBD1 (6 bases). The V end was cut by 4 bases, the J end by 11 bases, with 15 bases between. CDR3 size: 14 residues. Germline CDR1 and CDR2: SEHNR and FQNEAQ (reference sequence). The CDR3 nucleotides read TGTGCCAGCAGCTCGGGGGGGCTGTACGCACCCCTCCACTTT. It translates to CASSSGGLYAPLHF.

Notes on this clone: The sample has other DNA sequences that encode this CDR3 too. This rearrangement joins TRBV7-2 to TRBJ2-3; D is uncertain. The CDR3 runs 13 residues. Per the germline V gene, CDR1 is SGHTA and CDR2 is FQGNSA. V lost 1 base and J lost 0, with 2 bases in between. The CDR3 reads CASSLGSTDTQYF. Here the CDR3 DNA reads TGTGCCAGCAGCTTAGGCAGCACAGATACGCAGTATTTT.

This chain connects TRBV11-2 to TRBJ1-2; D gene ambiguous. This CDR3 contains 14 residues. Trimming shortened V by 3 bases and J by 4 bases, and 12 bases separated the two germline ends. Germline V gene lookup returns CDR1 SGHAT and CDR2 FQNNGV. Here the CDR3 reads CASSFWTEPYGYTF. In DNA, the CDR3 is TGTGCCAGCAGCTTCTGGACGGAGCCCTATGGCTACACCTTC.

This chain joins TRBV27 and TRBJ1-2; 8 nucleotides agree with TRBD1. CDR1 and CDR2 from the germline V gene are MNHEY and SMNVEV (reference sequence). J gave up 4 bases and V 3 bases, and 19 bases lay outside the gene matches. The CDR3 is made up of 19 amino acids. DNA for the CDR3: TGTGCCAGCAGTTTGGGTTCATGGGACAGGCACCCATCAGGCTATGGCTACACCTTC. Translated: CASSLGSWDRHPSGYGYTF.

The rearrangement links TRBV10-2 to TRBJ1-5; perhaps TRBD1 as D (5 bases). The length of the CDR3 is 20 residues. V lost 4 bases and J 1 base, leaving 26 bases between the germline ends. From germline, CDR1 is WSHSY and CDR2 SAAADI. The chain's CDR3 is CASSVTQGTLEIASNQPQHF. CDR3 coding DNA: TGCGCCAGCAGTGTAACCCAGGGAACCCTTGAGATAGCAAGCAATCAGCCCCAGCATTTT.

CDR3 nucleotide sequence: TGTGCCAGCTCGGCTCCTCTAGCGGGGGCCCCCTACGAGCAGTACTTC. Residues: CASSAPLAGAPYEQYF. The chain recombines TRBV13 with TRBJ2-7; 10 positions agree with TRBD2. V dropped 8 bases and J dropped 2; count of bases not matched to a gene: 12. The length of the CDR3 is 16 residues. The germline CDR1 and CDR2 sequences are PRHDT and FYEKMQ (reference sequence).

This chain uses TRBV11-2 with TRBJ2-3; 8 bases fit TRBD1. V was pared by 2 bases and J by 4 bases, with 2 bases of the junction left unmatched. Germline CDR1 and CDR2: SGHAT and FQNNGV. This CDR3 region has 14 residues. The CDR3 DNA follows: TGTGCCAGCAGCTTAACAGGGGGGTCAGATACGCAGTATTTT. It specifies CASSLTGGSDTQYF.